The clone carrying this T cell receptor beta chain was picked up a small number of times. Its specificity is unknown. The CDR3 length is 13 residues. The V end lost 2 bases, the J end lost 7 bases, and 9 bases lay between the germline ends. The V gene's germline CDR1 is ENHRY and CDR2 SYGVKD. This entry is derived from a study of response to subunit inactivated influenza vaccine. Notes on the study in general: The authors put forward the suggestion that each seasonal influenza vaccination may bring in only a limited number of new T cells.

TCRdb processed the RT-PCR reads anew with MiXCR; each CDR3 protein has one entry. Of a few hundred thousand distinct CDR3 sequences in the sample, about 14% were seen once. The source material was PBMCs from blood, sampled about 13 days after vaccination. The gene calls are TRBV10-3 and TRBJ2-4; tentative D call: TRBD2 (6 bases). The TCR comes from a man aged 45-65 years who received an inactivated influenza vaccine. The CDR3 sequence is CAISEGAGNIQYF. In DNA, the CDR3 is TGTGCCATCAGTGAGGGCGCGGGGAACATTCAGTACTTC.